What follows describes a single TCR beta chain. The antigen is not known. This record comes from a study of beta chain features in type 1 diabetes. The single heparinised draw taken from each donor contained about 120 mL of blood on average. Study-wide results and caveats: Type 1 diabetes patients had TCRB CDR3s that were shorter (moderately but significantly so) in all four CD4+ subsets.

The whole isolated RNA underwent reverse transcription, so sequencing captured expressed TCRB transcripts. Profiled with immunoSEQ multiplex PCR; TCRdb holds only in-frame clones, not every one. The data contain about 140,000 clones, 6.9% of them singletons. CDR1 and CDR2 (germline): LNHDA, SQIVND (reference sequence). J gave up 4 bases and V 10 bases, and 5 bases lay outside the gene matches. CDR3 length: 13 amino acids. Sequencing input: central memory CD4+ T cells from blood. This sequence joins TRBV19 and TRBJ2-4, with TRBD2 matching 9 bases. The source of this sequence is a woman in her 30s in good health. The CDR3 spells CATHSGRKNIQYF. The CDR3 bases are TGTGCCACCCATAGCGGGAGAAAAAACATTCAGTACTTC.